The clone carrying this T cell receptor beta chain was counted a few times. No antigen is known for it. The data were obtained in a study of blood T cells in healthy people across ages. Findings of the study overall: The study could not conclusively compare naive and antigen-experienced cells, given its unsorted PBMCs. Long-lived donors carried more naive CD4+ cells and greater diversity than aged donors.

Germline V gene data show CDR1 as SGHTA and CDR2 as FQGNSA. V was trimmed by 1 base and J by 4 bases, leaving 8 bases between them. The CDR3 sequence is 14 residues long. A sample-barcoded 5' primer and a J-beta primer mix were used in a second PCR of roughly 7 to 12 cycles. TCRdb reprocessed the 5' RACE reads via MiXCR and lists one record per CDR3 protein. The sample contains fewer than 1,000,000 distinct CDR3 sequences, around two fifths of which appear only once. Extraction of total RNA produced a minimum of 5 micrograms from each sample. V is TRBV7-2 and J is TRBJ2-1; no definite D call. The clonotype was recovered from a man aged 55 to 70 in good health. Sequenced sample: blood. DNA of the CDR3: TGTGCCAGCAGCTTAGTGGGCCCGTACAATGAGCAGTTCTTC. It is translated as CASSLVGPYNEQFF.